A selection of T cell receptor beta chains follows, all from one sample in a study of OX40 agonist ivuxolimab in advanced cancers. TCRdb keeps only in-frame clones here, not all; method: immunoSEQ multiplex PCR. The data contain around 50,000 clones, 89% of them singletons. This material consisted of CD4+ or CD8+ T cells sorted from blood, taken in a trial of the OX40 agonist ivuxolimab. Every receptor here comes from an adult with an advanced solid tumor such as melanoma, head and neck, liver or kidney cancer. Both conserved end residues are part of each CDR3. A D gene is named only where the DNA matches it firmly. The size field is filled for only some rows; it gives once, few, many or a size class.

>few|TRBV4-2|NA|11|TRBJ1-1
CASSGGWEAFF
TGTGCCAGCAGTGGCGGGTGGGAAGCTTTCTTT
>NA|TRBV28|TRBD1|18|TRBJ1-2
CASSAVNPDRGPLDGYTF
TGTGCCAGCAGTGCGGTCAACCCGGACAGGGGGCCGTTGGATGGCTACACCTTC
>NA|TRBV4-3|TRBD1|14|TRBJ1-3
CASSSGGTGDTIYF
TGCGCCAGCAGCTCAGGGGGCACGGGGGACACCATATATTTT
>NA|TRBV27|NA|14|TRBJ2-1
CASHGRGPYNEQFF
TGTGCCAGCCATGGGCGGGGACCCTACAATGAGCAGTTCTTC
>NA|TRBV6-6|TRBD1|13|TRBJ1-3
CASSFPDREQIYF
TGTGCCAGCAGTTTCCCTGACAGGGAACAGATATATTTT
>NA|TRBV7-9|NA|15|TRBJ1-2
CASSGYKGADGGYTF
TGTGCCAGCAGCGGCTACAAGGGAGCGGACGGAGGCTACACCTTC
>NA|TRBV6-5|TRBD1|12|TRBJ2-3
CASSQGEDTQYF
TGTGCCAGCAGCCAGGGGGAGGATACGCAGTATTTT
>NA|TRBV5-4|NA|15|TRBJ2-1
CASSFRGLMPSEQFF
TGTGCCAGCAGCTTTAGAGGGCTCATGCCCAGCGAGCAGTTCTTC
>NA|TRBV7-9|NA|18|TRBJ2-5
CASSFRVTAEQRQETQYF
TGTGCCAGCAGTTTCCGCGTCACAGCCGAACAAAGACAAGAGACCCAGTACTTC
>NA|TRBV28|NA|14|TRBJ1-5
CASSRGQGYQPQHF
TGTGCCAGCAGTCGAGGGCAGGGCTATCAGCCCCAGCATTTT